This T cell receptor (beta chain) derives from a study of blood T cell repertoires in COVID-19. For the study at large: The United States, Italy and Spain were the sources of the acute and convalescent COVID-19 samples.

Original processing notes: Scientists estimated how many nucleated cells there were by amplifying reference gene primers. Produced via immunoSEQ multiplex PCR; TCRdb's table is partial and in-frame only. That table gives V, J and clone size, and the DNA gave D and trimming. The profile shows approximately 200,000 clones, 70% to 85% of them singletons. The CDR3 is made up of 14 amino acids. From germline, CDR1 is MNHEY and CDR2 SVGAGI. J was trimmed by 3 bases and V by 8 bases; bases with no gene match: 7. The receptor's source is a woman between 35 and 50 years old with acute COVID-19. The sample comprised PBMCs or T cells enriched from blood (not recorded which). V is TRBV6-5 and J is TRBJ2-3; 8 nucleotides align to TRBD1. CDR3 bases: TGTGCCAGCCGCCGGACAGGGAGGACAGATACGCAGTATTTT. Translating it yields CASRRTGRTDTQYF.